The 23 T cell receptor beta chains below come from one sample, sequenced in a study of vaccination effects on CD4 cells after COVID-19. These TCRs' antigens remain unknown. Assay used: immunoSEQ multiplex PCR; TCRdb lists only in-frame clones, some missing. Here the sample spans around 49,000 clones, approximately 70% being singletons. Antigen-specific CD4+ T cells were expanded with viral peptide pools in the ViraFEST assay before sequencing. A 10-day culture period preceded the isolation of CD4+ T cells. PCR-confirmed SARS-CoV-2 infection occurred in the person between March and December 2020. The material sequenced was CD4+ T cells from PBMCs cultured with a peptide pool, taken before COVID-19 vaccination. These receptors originate from a human donor who had a prior SARS-CoV-2 infection.

The chain combines TRBV7-8 with TRBJ1-4; TRBD1 might be the D (6 bases). V was trimmed by 5 bases and J by 3 bases, leaving 16 bases between them. Germline-derived CDR1 and CDR2 are SGHVS and FQNEAQ. The CDR3 runs to 16 residues. The CDR3 DNA reads as TGTGCCAGCAGCCTACTACAGGGTCGGGCTAATGAAAAACTGTTTTTT. Encoded protein: CASSLLQGRANEKLFF. The full variable domain, in which reference TRBV7-8 and TRBJ1-4 provide the parts outside the CDR3, is GAGVSQSPRYKVAKRGQDVALRCDPISGHVSLFWYQQALGQGPEFLTYFQNEAQLDKSGLPSDRFFAERPEGSVSTLKIQRTQQEDSAVYLCASSLLQGRANEKLFFGSGTQLSVL.

Here the CDR3 DNA reads TGCGCCAGCAGCTTGGCGACAGGGGTAACTGAAGCTTTCTTT. It translates to CASSLATGVTEAFF. The chain combines TRBV5-1 with TRBJ1-1; TRBD1 matches 8 bases. The CDR3 covers 14 residues. V trimming: 0 bases; J trimming: 5 bases; junction bases outside the gene matches: 3. CDR1 and CDR2 (germline): SGHRS, YFSETQ.

This chain connects TRBV6-5 to TRBJ1-1; D unclear. The CDR3 loop spans 14 amino acids. The V and J ends lost 7 bases and 6 bases respectively, with 18 bases between them. Germline CDR1 reads MNHEY; CDR2 reads SVGAGI. The CDR3 bases are TGTGCCAGCACCACCTTACGGACGGCGCCTGAAGCTTTCTTT. Protein: CASTTLRTAPEAFF.

This chain links TRBV4-2 with TRBJ1-5; maybe TRBD1 (5 bases). CDR1 and CDR2 from the germline V gene are LGHNA and YNFKEQ. Trimming pared 0 bases from V and 3 bases from J, leaving 12 bases between. The CDR3 runs to 16 residues. The CDR3 sequence is CASSQDRGANNQPQHF. The CDR3 DNA is TGTGCCAGCAGCCAAGATCGAGGGGCCAACAATCAGCCCCAGCATTTT.

The chain couples TRBV4-2 to TRBJ2-3; 8 bases match TRBD2. The CDR3 is 15 residues long. V was clipped by 4 bases and J by 3 bases; unmatched bases: 6. CDR1 LGHNA and CDR2 YNFKEQ come from the germline V gene. CDR3 in amino acids: CASSLRLASTDTQYF. The CDR3 coding sequence is TGTGCCAGCAGCCTCCGACTAGCGTCGACAGATACGCAGTATTTT.

The J gene is TRBJ2-3, the V gene TRBV5-1, with D tentatively TRBD2 (6 bases). Trimming took 0 bases from V and 6 from J, leaving 14 bases between them. The CDR3 runs 15 residues. Germline CDR1 is SGHRS and CDR2 is YFSETQ. The CDR3 nucleotides read TGCGCCAGCAGCTTGGGACCCCAGGGACTCGATACGCAGTATTTT. It encodes CASSLGPQGLDTQYF.

As to this clone: This sample includes further DNA sequences coding for the same CDR3. V gene TRBV5-4 combines with J gene TRBJ1-3; D not certain. V dropped 2 bases and J dropped 0 bases, with 6 bases sitting between them. Germline assignment: CDR1 SGHNT and CDR2 YYREEE (reference sequence). The CDR3 loop spans 14 amino acids. CDR3 DNA sequence: TGTGCCAGCAGCTTACAAGGCTCTGGAAACACCATATATTTT. Amino acid sequence: CASSLQGSGNTIYF.

The chain joins TRBV18 to TRBJ1-3; possible D gene TRBD1, 6 bases. The V end was cut by 2 bases, the J end by 2 bases, with 7 bases between. Germline V gene lookup returns CDR1 KGHSH and CDR2 LQKENI. CDR3 length: 14 residues. The CDR3 region is CASSPAGAGNTIYF. In DNA form, the CDR3 reads TGTGCCAGCTCACCAGCAGGGGCTGGAAACACCATATATTTT.

The rearrangement uses TRBV5-1 and TRBJ1-1, with no clear D. V lost 0 bases to trimming and J lost 8 bases, with 14 bases between them. From germline, CDR1 is SGHRS and CDR2 YFSETQ. The CDR3 is 14 residues long. The CDR3 is CASSLGDQSLEAFF. The CDR3 region has the DNA TGCGCCAGCAGCTTGGGGGATCAGTCGCTCGAAGCTTTCTTT.

The chain uses TRBV2 and TRBJ2-7; D is perhaps TRBD1 (6 bases). Germline V CDR1 and CDR2: SNHLY, FYNNEI. V lost 2 bases, J lost 6 bases, and 14 bases lay in between. The CDR3 runs to 14 residues. CDR3 amino acids: CASSEQGQLGEQYF. The CDR3 DNA is TGTGCCAGCAGTGAACAGGGGCAGCTCGGCGAGCAGTACTTC.

This clone has more than one count but fewer than ten. The V and J genes are TRBV9 and TRBJ2-3, with a weak D call TRBD1 (6 bases). In germline, CDR1 is SGDLS, CDR2 YYNGEE. This CDR3 spans 18 amino acids. Trimming shortened V by 0 bases and J by 1 base, and 18 bases separated the two germline ends. The CDR3 region is CASSVGRNRVSGTDTQYF. In nucleotides, the CDR3 is TGTGCCAGCAGCGTAGGACGGAACAGGGTCAGCGGCACAGATACGCAGTATTTT.

This clone was counted only a few times. The chain combines TRBV7-2 with TRBJ2-5; 7 bases map to TRBD2. V trimming: 5 bases; J trimming: 1 base; junction bases outside the gene matches: 10. CDR1 and CDR2 from the germline V gene are SGHTA and FQGNSA. The CDR3 runs 16 residues. CDR3 DNA: TGTGCCAGCAGCCCTCTCTCTAGCGGCCCCCAAGAGACCCAGTACTTC. This gives the protein CASSPLSSGPQETQYF.

The chain combines TRBV10-3 with TRBJ2-7; 9 bases are shared with TRBD1. J lost 4 bases, V lost 4 bases, and 14 bases had no gene match. Looked up from germline, CDR1 is ENHRY and CDR2 is SYGVKD. The CDR3 has 17 amino acids. CDR3 protein: CAISVTIPGQGSYEQYF. CDR3 in DNA: TGTGCCATCAGTGTCACTATTCCGGGACAGGGCTCATACGAGCAGTACTTC.

V gene TRBV5-1 combines with J gene TRBJ2-7, with 9 nucleotides matching TRBD1. Germline CDR1 and CDR2: SGHRS and YFSETQ. After removal of 4 bases from V and 1 base from J, the junction contained 6 bases not matched to a gene. The CDR3 covers 15 residues. This chain's CDR3 is CASSETGTGSYEQYF. Here the CDR3 DNA reads TGCGCCAGCAGCGAAACCGGGACAGGGTCCTACGAGCAGTACTTC.

In its sample, this clone was seen once. The chain uses TRBV30 and TRBJ1-5; TRBD1 matches 8 bases. CDR1 is GTSNPN and CDR2 is SVGIG in the germline V gene (reference sequence). This CDR3 is built from 14 residues. V shed 0 bases, J shed 8 bases, and the junction held 6 bases outside the gene matches. CDR3 sequence (DNA): TGTGCCTGGAGTGTACCGGACAGGGATAAGCCCCAGCATTTT. The encoded protein is CAWSVPDRDKPQHF.

The gene calls are TRBV27 and TRBJ2-1; weak D call: TRBD1 (6 bases). The CDR3 runs to 16 residues. V dropped 6 bases and J dropped 3 bases, with 18 bases sitting between them. Germline CDR1 reads MNHEY; CDR2 reads SMNVEV (reference sequence). CDR3 in DNA: TGTGCCAGCAGACCTCAGGGGATTAGGGTCTACAATGAGCAGTTCTTC. Translation gives CASRPQGIRVYNEQFF.

The table lists this clone with a few counts. The chain employs TRBV7-3 and TRBJ2-2, with D tentatively TRBD1 (5 bases). V was shortened by 4 bases and J by 0 bases, with 6 bases between the two germline ends. Per the germline V gene, CDR1 is SGHTA and CDR2 is FQGTGA. The CDR3 has 14 residues. The CDR3 region is CASSSTANTGELFF. The CDR3 region has the DNA TGTGCCAGCAGCTCGACAGCGAACACCGGGGAGCTGTTTTTT.

The chain joins TRBV5-1 to TRBJ1-6; D uncertain. CDR3 length: 15 residues. V lost 0 bases to trimming and J lost 6 bases, with 10 bases between them. Germline CDR1 reads SGHRS; CDR2 reads YFSETQ. CDR3 protein: CASSLDTRRNSPLHF. CDR3 coding DNA: TGCGCCAGCAGCTTGGACACTCGCCGTAATTCACCCCTCCACTTT. The variable domain in full, with the rest retrieved from reference TRBV5-1 and TRBJ1-6, is KAGVTQTPRYLIKTRGQQVTLSCSPISGHRSVSWYQQTPGQGLQFLFEYFSETQRNKGNFPGRFSGRQFSNSRSEMNVSTLELGDSALYLCASSLDTRRNSPLHFGNGTRLTVT.

V usage is TRBV4-2 and J usage is TRBJ2-5, with TRBD2 as a possible D gene (5 bases). CDR3 size: 15 residues. V was trimmed by 0 bases and J by 1 base, leaving 9 bases between them. Germline-derived CDR1 and CDR2 are LGHNA and YNFKEQ. The CDR3: CASSQDRGFQETQYF. For the CDR3, the DNA is TGTGCCAGCAGCCAAGATCGGGGATTCCAAGAGACCCAGTACTTC.

The chain joins TRBV5-1 to TRBJ2-3; possibly TRBD2 for D (6 bases). This CDR3 has 14 residues. Trimming stripped 4 bases from V and 6 bases from J, with 15 bases between. Germline assignment: CDR1 SGHRS and CDR2 YFSETQ. CDR3: CASSPTIGGDTQYF. The CDR3 coding sequence is TGCGCCAGCAGCCCCACGATAGGAGGGGATACGCAGTATTTT.

Concerning this clone: Within the sample, other DNA sequences also encode this same CDR3. The chain has TRBV5-6 and TRBJ1-5; D is uncertain. There are 14 residues in the CDR3. Trimming left V 1 base short and J 1 base short, with 6 bases between. Germline CDR1 and CDR2: SGHDT and YYEEEE. The CDR3 sequence: CASSLLGSNQPQHF. The DNA of the CDR3 is TGTGCCAGCAGCTTGTTGGGGAGCAATCAGCCCCAGCATTTT.

This chain's CDR3 is CASSITGTQGANVLTF. DNA of the CDR3: TGTGCCAGTAGTATCACAGGGACGCAAGGGGCCAACGTCCTGACTTTC. The V gene is TRBV19, the J gene TRBJ2-6, with a possible D match to TRBD1 (6 bases). This CDR3 is built from 16 residues. Germline V gene lookup returns CDR1 LNHDA and CDR2 SQIVND (reference sequence). The V end lost 3 bases, the J end lost 4 bases, and 13 bases lay between the germline ends.

This clone was counted a few times. The chain joins TRBV6-4 to TRBJ2-7, with D possibly called TRBD1 or TRBD2 (5 bases each). The V and J ends lost 5 bases and 1 base respectively, with 18 bases between them. This CDR3 has 16 amino acids. Germline assignment: CDR1 MRHNA and CDR2 SNTAGT. The CDR3 sequence is CASSLRGAFLSYEQYF. DNA for the CDR3: TGTGCCAGCAGTTTAAGAGGGGCTTTTTTGTCCTACGAGCAGTACTTC.